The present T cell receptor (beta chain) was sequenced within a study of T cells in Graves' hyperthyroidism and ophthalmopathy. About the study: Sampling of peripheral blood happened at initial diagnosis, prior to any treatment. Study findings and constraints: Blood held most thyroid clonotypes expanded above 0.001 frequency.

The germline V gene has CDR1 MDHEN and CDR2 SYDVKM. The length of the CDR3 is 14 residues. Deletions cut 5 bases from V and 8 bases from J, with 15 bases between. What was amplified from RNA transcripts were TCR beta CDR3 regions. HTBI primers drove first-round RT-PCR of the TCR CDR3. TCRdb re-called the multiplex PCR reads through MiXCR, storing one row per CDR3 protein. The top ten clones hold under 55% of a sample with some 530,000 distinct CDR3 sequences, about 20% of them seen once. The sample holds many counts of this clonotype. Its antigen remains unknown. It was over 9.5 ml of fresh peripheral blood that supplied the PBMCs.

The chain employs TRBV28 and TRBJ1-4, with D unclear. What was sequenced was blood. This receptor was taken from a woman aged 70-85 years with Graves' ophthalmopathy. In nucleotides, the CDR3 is TGTGCCAGCAGTCCCCATGCGACTTGGGAAAAACTGTTTTTT. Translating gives CASSPHATWEKLFF.